This T cell receptor (beta chain) emerged from a study of T cell responses to AZD1222 COVID-19 vaccine. Study results and caveats: Unmutated variant regions reportedly attract nearly half of all spike-specific TCRs. Donors, mostly white British, included more females; clonal diversity was possibly underestimated.

Assay: immunoSEQ multiplex PCR; the TCRdb copy retains only in-frame clones and omits some. The sample lists more than 110,000 clones, roughly 89% seen once, with just over 5.5% in the top ten. With respect to this clone: Its antigen is unknown.

Germline V lookup: CDR1 ENHRY, CDR2 SYGVKD. The V end lost 7 bases, the J end lost 0 bases, and 12 bases lay between the germline ends. The CDR3 extends over 14 amino acids. The rearrangement joins TRBV10-3 to TRBJ1-2; TRBD1 is a possible D gene (6 bases). This TCR came from an adult in good health. Source: peripheral blood, taken on day 0 of AZD1222 vaccination. The CDR3 region is CAINSQGTNYGYTF. The CDR3 DNA sequence: TGTGCCATCAACAGTCAGGGGACTAACTATGGCTACACCTTC.